These T cell receptor beta chains were read from a single sample in a study of shared clonotypes between healthy human individuals. TCRdb's copy holds only in-frame clones and misses some; the assay was immunoSEQ multiplex PCR. The sample carries approximately 480,000 clones, about 79% recorded once. The source material was PBMCs. These receptors were taken from a woman in her thirties or forties in good health. Some clones in this sample may be carry-over from other donors' samples. Each CDR3 is given with its conserved first and last residue. Each record gives: CDR3 protein, CDR3 DNA, V gene, J gene, clone size, D gene. The D gene is left open where the match is weak. Not every row has a clone size; where given, it reads once, few, many or a size class.

cdr3_aa: CASSIGQGVYIQYF
cdr3_nt: TGTGCCAGTAGTATAGGACAGGGGGTTTACATTCAGTACTTC
v_call: TRBV19
j_call: TRBJ2-4
clone_size: .
d_call: TRBD1

cdr3_aa: CASRTLMGAKMAYEQYF
cdr3_nt: TGTGCCAGCAGGACCTTGATGGGGGCGAAAATGGCCTACGAGCAGTACTTC
v_call: TRBV11-2
j_call: TRBJ2-7
clone_size: .
d_call: .

cdr3_aa: CASSSGTSGHNEQFF
cdr3_nt: TGTGCCAGCAGCTCCGGGACTAGCGGGCACAATGAGCAGTTCTTC
v_call: TRBV5-5
j_call: TRBJ2-1
clone_size: .
d_call: TRBD2

cdr3_aa: CASSSGVAGILNEQFF
cdr3_nt: TGTGCCAGCAGCTCCGGGGTAGCGGGAATTCTCAATGAGCAGTTCTTC
v_call: TRBV7-9
j_call: TRBJ2-1
clone_size: .
d_call: TRBD2

cdr3_aa: CASSRHRVTGQETQYF
cdr3_nt: TGCGCCAGCAGCCGTCACAGGGTGACCGGCCAAGAGACCCAGTACTTC
v_call: TRBV5-1
j_call: TRBJ2-5
clone_size: .
d_call: .

cdr3_aa: CSVEARDRGPYGYTF
cdr3_nt: TGCAGCGTTGAAGCCCGGGACAGGGGGCCCTATGGCTACACCTTC
v_call: TRBV29-1
j_call: TRBJ1-2
clone_size: .
d_call: TRBD1

cdr3_aa: CASSRPTGSIGNTIYF
cdr3_nt: TGCGCCAGCAGCCGGCCCACAGGGTCGATCGGAAACACCATATATTTT
v_call: TRBV23-1
j_call: TRBJ1-3
clone_size: few
d_call: .

cdr3_aa: CASSSDRASYNEQFF
cdr3_nt: TGTGCCAGCAGCTCAGACAGGGCCTCCTACAATGAGCAGTTCTTC
v_call: TRBV7-3
j_call: TRBJ2-1
clone_size: .
d_call: TRBD1

cdr3_aa: CASSLNRASYEQYF
cdr3_nt: TGTGCCAGCAGTTTAAACAGGGCGTCCTACGAGCAGTACTTC
v_call: TRBV27
j_call: TRBJ2-7
clone_size: .
d_call: .

cdr3_aa: CASSSWTGQSYEQYF
cdr3_nt: TGTGCCAGCAGTAGTTGGACAGGGCAATCCTACGAGCAGTACTTC
v_call: TRBV6-5
j_call: TRBJ2-7
clone_size: .
d_call: TRBD1

cdr3_aa: CSVEGGSSISGNTIYF
cdr3_nt: TGCAGCGTTGAAGGCGGAAGTTCTATCTCTGGAAACACCATATATTTT
v_call: TRBV29-1
j_call: TRBJ1-3
clone_size: once
d_call: .

cdr3_aa: CAISGTGTDTEAFF
cdr3_nt: TGTGCCATCAGTGGGACTGGGACCGACACTGAAGCTTTCTTT
v_call: TRBV10-3
j_call: TRBJ1-1
clone_size: .
d_call: .

cdr3_aa: CASSRMGTEAFF
cdr3_nt: TGTGCCAGCAGCCGGATGGGGACTGAAGCTTTCTTT
v_call: TRBV2
j_call: TRBJ1-1
clone_size: .
d_call: .

cdr3_aa: CSGLVNTEAFF
cdr3_nt: TGCAGCGGGTTGGTGAACACTGAAGCTTTCTTT
v_call: TRBV29-1
j_call: TRBJ1-1
clone_size: once
d_call: .

cdr3_aa: CASDRENTEAFF
cdr3_nt: TGTGCCAGTGACAGGGAAAACACTGAAGCTTTCTTT
v_call: TRBV2
j_call: TRBJ1-1
clone_size: few
d_call: TRBD1

cdr3_aa: CASNAGVGEKLFF
cdr3_nt: TGTGCCAGCAACGCGGGGGTTGGGGAAAAACTGTTTTTT
v_call: TRBV7-7
j_call: TRBJ1-4
clone_size: .
d_call: .

cdr3_aa: CASSGVYEQFF
cdr3_nt: TGTGCCAGCTCGGGGGTTTATGAGCAGTTCTTC
v_call: TRBV19
j_call: TRBJ2-1
clone_size: once
d_call: .

cdr3_aa: CASSQIQETQYF
cdr3_nt: TGTGCCAGCAGCCAAATCCAAGAGACCCAGTACTTC
v_call: TRBV4-2
j_call: TRBJ2-5
clone_size: .
d_call: .

cdr3_aa: CASSLGYGTSGRGETQYF
cdr3_nt: TGCGCCAGCAGCTTGGGTTACGGGACTAGCGGGAGAGGAGAGACCCAGTACTTC
v_call: TRBV5-1
j_call: TRBJ2-5
clone_size: .
d_call: TRBD2

cdr3_aa: CASSPGLSYEQYF
cdr3_nt: TGTGCCAGTAGCCCCGGGCTATCCTACGAGCAGTACTTC
v_call: TRBV28
j_call: TRBJ2-7
clone_size: .
d_call: .

cdr3_aa: CSVLGQGASNEKLFF
cdr3_nt: TGCAGCGTTCTTGGACAGGGGGCGTCTAATGAAAAACTGTTTTTT
v_call: TRBV29-1
j_call: TRBJ1-4
clone_size: .
d_call: TRBD1

cdr3_aa: CAISESIEQYF
cdr3_nt: TGTGCCATCAGTGAGTCCATCGAGCAGTACTTC
v_call: TRBV10-3
j_call: TRBJ2-7
clone_size: .
d_call: .

cdr3_aa: CATQDRGLETQYF
cdr3_nt: TGTGCCACTCAGGACAGGGGGCTAGAGACCCAGTACTTC
v_call: TRBV28
j_call: TRBJ2-5
clone_size: .
d_call: TRBD1

cdr3_aa: CASSGDGTGEQYF
cdr3_nt: TGTGCCAGCAGTGGCGACGGAACCGGCGAGCAGTACTTC
v_call: TRBV9
j_call: TRBJ2-7
clone_size: few
d_call: .

cdr3_aa: CASSLVLASGNNEQFF
cdr3_nt: TGCGCCAGCAGCTTGGTATTGGCTAGCGGGAACAATGAGCAGTTCTTC
v_call: TRBV5-1
j_call: TRBJ2-1
clone_size: .
d_call: TRBD2

cdr3_aa: CASSPGTALLSTDTQYF
cdr3_nt: TGTGCCAGCAGCCCCGGGACAGCCCTCCTTAGCACAGATACGCAGTATTTT
v_call: TRBV9
j_call: TRBJ2-3
clone_size: .
d_call: TRBD1

cdr3_aa: CASSLGQGIPYEQYF
cdr3_nt: TGTGCCAGCAGCTTGGGACAGGGGATTCCCTACGAGCAGTACTTC
v_call: TRBV5-4
j_call: TRBJ2-7
clone_size: .
d_call: TRBD1

cdr3_aa: CASRTGRYNEKLFF
cdr3_nt: TGTGCCAGTCGGACAGGTCGATATAATGAAAAACTGTTTTTT
v_call: TRBV25-1
j_call: TRBJ1-4
clone_size: .
d_call: TRBD1

cdr3_aa: CATSRDRGHEQFF
cdr3_nt: TGTGCCACCAGCAGAGACAGGGGCCATGAGCAGTTCTTC
v_call: TRBV15
j_call: TRBJ2-1
clone_size: .
d_call: .

cdr3_aa: CASSVDGFYNQPQHF
cdr3_nt: TGTGCCAGCAGCGTAGACGGGTTTTACAATCAGCCCCAGCATTTT
v_call: TRBV9
j_call: TRBJ1-5
clone_size: .
d_call: .

cdr3_aa: CASSLRTSGSLGEYF
cdr3_nt: TGTGCCAGCAGCTTGAGGACTAGCGGGAGCCTAGGGGAGTACTTC
v_call: TRBV7-8
j_call: TRBJ2-7
clone_size: .
d_call: TRBD2

cdr3_aa: CASSRSGTAVVYGYTF
cdr3_nt: TGTGCCAGCAGCCGATCCGGGACCGCCGTTGTCTATGGCTACACCTTC
v_call: TRBV5-4
j_call: TRBJ1-2
clone_size: .
d_call: .

cdr3_aa: CAWSVSRDYGYTF
cdr3_nt: TGTGCCTGGAGTGTAAGCAGGGACTATGGCTACACCTTC
v_call: TRBV30
j_call: TRBJ1-2
clone_size: .
d_call: .

cdr3_aa: CASSAKGLAFSYNEQFF
cdr3_nt: TGTGCCAGCTCAGCAAAGGGACTAGCGTTCTCCTACAATGAGCAGTTCTTC
v_call: TRBV18
j_call: TRBJ2-1
clone_size: .
d_call: TRBD2

cdr3_aa: CASIRSSCKGPSGNTIYF
cdr3_nt: TGTGCCAGCATCCGGTCTTCTTGCAAGGGACCCTCTGGAAACACCATATATTTT
v_call: TRBV21-1
j_call: TRBJ1-3
clone_size: .
d_call: .

cdr3_aa: CASSLRGASYEQYF
cdr3_nt: TGTGCCAGCAGCTTAAGGGGGGCCTCCTACGAGCAGTACTTC
v_call: TRBV11-3
j_call: TRBJ2-7
clone_size: .
d_call: .